The 6 T cell receptor beta chains presented below share a single source sample, sequenced in a study of blood T cells in healthy people across ages. Together with a sample-barcoded 5' primer, a J-beta primer mix was included in a second PCR lasting about 7 to 12 cycles. TCRdb reprocessed the 5' RACE reads via MiXCR and lists one record per CDR3 protein. The sample includes around 1.1 million distinct CDR3 sequences, around two fifths of them seen just once. Sequences were obtained from blood. The receptors come from a man between 18 and 35 years old in good health.

This clonotype was found once. This chain connects TRBV6-2 or TRBV6-3 to TRBJ1-1; 10 bases are shared with TRBD1. Germline CDR1 and CDR2: MNHEY and SVGEGT. The CDR3 is made up of 14 amino acids. With 6 bases clipped from V and 11 bases from J, the junction kept 12 bases outside the gene matches. The CDR3 is CASSALTGGYAAFF. In DNA, the CDR3 is TGTGCCAGCAGCGCACTGACAGGGGGCTACGCGGCTTTCTTT.

This clonotype has at least ten counts. The V gene is TRBV10-3, the J gene TRBJ2-7; TRBD1 agrees at 8 bases. Germline V gene sequence: CDR1 ENHRY, CDR2 SYGVKD. V lost 6 bases, J lost 1 base, and 2 bases stayed unmatched. The CDR3 spans 13 residues. CDR3 region: CAIRQGESYEQYF. The CDR3 DNA is TGTGCCATCAGACAGGGGGAGTCCTACGAGCAGTACTTC.

The rearrangement uses TRBV7-2 and TRBJ2-3, with a weak D call TRBD1 (6 bases). The germline CDR1 and CDR2 sequences are SGHTA and FQGNSA. Trimming removed 3 bases at V and 1 base at J, with 11 bases between. The CDR3 contains 15 residues. CDR3 sequence reads: CASSFRGPGTDTQYF. The CDR3 nucleotides are TGTGCCAGCAGCTTCAGGGGTCCGGGCACAGATACGCAGTATTTT.

The V call is TRBV9, the J call TRBJ2-7, with 7 bases aligning to TRBD1. Germline values: CDR1 SGDLS, CDR2 YYNGEE. CDR3 length: 14 residues. V shed 3 bases, J shed 3 bases, and the junction held 6 bases outside the gene matches. CDR3 region: CASSETGANYEQYF. The CDR3 nucleotides are TGTGCCAGCAGCGAAACAGGGGCTAACTACGAGCAGTACTTC.

The rearrangement joins TRBV10-3 to TRBJ1-5, with 9 bases identical to TRBD1. The CDR3 is 17 amino acids. V lost 4 bases, J lost 2 bases, and 9 bases stayed unmatched. Germline V gives CDR1 ENHRY, CDR2 SYGVKD. CDR3 region: CAISANNGDRGNQPQHF. The DNA of the CDR3 is TGTGCCATCAGTGCTAACAACGGGGACAGGGGCAATCAGCCCCAGCATTTT.

V is TRBV5-1 and J is TRBJ2-7; D may be TRBD1 (5 bases). V was clipped by 3 bases and J by 7 bases, with 26 bases between them. This CDR3 region has 17 residues. CDR1 and CDR2 (germline): SGHRS, YFSETQ. CDR3 DNA sequence: TGCGCCAGCAGCTCGGACACTGGGGTGGGCGCCTACAATGAGCAGTACTTC. As protein: CASSSDTGVGAYNEQYF.